Listed below are T cell receptor beta chains from one sample, sequenced in a study of read filtering for tumor transcriptome and immune sequencing. TCRdb fed the reads into MiXCR, producing one record per CDR3 protein. The sample lists 120,000 or so distinct CDR3 sequences, about an eighth seen once, with 11% in the top ten. The sample was a population of CD138-negative cells sorted from bone marrow. The receptors originated from a donor at least 40 years old with multiple myeloma. Each CDR3 is given with its conserved first and last residue. D genes are given only for firm matches. Not every row has a clone size; where given, it reads once, few, many or a size class.

cdr3_aa: CASSPGGGSPQETQYF
cdr3_nt: TGTGCCAGCAGTCCCGGGGGCGGGAGCCCCCAAGAGACCCAGTACTTC
v_call: TRBV27
j_call: TRBJ2-5
cdr3_length: 16
d_call: NA
clone_size: many

cdr3_aa: CASSPTIAEMRETQYF
cdr3_nt: TGTGCCAGCTCACCGACGATAGCGGAGATGCGGGAGACCCAGTACTTC
v_call: TRBV18
j_call: TRBJ2-5
cdr3_length: 16
d_call: NA
clone_size: many

cdr3_aa: CASSLAGLANYNEQFF
cdr3_nt: TGTGCCAGCAGCTTAGCGGGACTAGCGAACTACAATGAGCAGTTCTTC
v_call: TRBV7-2
j_call: TRBJ2-1
cdr3_length: 16
d_call: TRBD2
clone_size: many

cdr3_aa: CSARRGRQETQYF
cdr3_nt: TGCAGTGCTAGACGGGGGCGCCAAGAGACCCAGTACTTC
v_call: TRBV20-1
j_call: TRBJ2-5
cdr3_length: 13
d_call: NA
clone_size: many

cdr3_aa: CASSYVGTGSTDTQYF
cdr3_nt: TGTGCCAGCAGTTACGTCGGGACAGGCAGCACAGATACGCAGTATTTT
v_call: TRBV6-2/TRBV6-3
j_call: TRBJ2-3
cdr3_length: 16
d_call: TRBD1
clone_size: few

cdr3_aa: CASSQGVDIQETQYF
cdr3_nt: TGCGCCAGCAGCCAAGGAGTAGACATCCAAGAGACCCAGTACTTC
v_call: TRBV4-1
j_call: TRBJ2-5
cdr3_length: 15
d_call: NA
clone_size: few

cdr3_aa: CASSPGGGGWSNQPQHF
cdr3_nt: TGCGCCAGCAGCCCCGGAGGGGGGGGATGGAGCAATCAGCCCCAGCATTTT
v_call: TRBV4-1
j_call: TRBJ1-5
cdr3_length: 17
d_call: NA
clone_size: NA

cdr3_aa: CASSLALADTQYF
cdr3_nt: TGTGCCAGCAGCTTGGCCCTTGCAGATACGCAGTATTTT
v_call: TRBV5-6
j_call: TRBJ2-3
cdr3_length: 13
d_call: NA
clone_size: many

cdr3_aa: CASSLVLTGARNEQFF
cdr3_nt: TGTGCCAGCAGCTTAGTCCTGACAGGGGCCCGCAATGAGCAGTTCTTC
v_call: TRBV7-2
j_call: TRBJ2-1
cdr3_length: 16
d_call: TRBD1
clone_size: many

cdr3_aa: CASSPDTSRDTEAFF
cdr3_nt: TGTGCCAGCAGCCCGGACACCTCAAGGGACACTGAAGCTTTCTTT
v_call: TRBV6-1
j_call: TRBJ1-1
cdr3_length: 15
d_call: NA
clone_size: many

cdr3_aa: CASSLVFSGNYEQYF
cdr3_nt: TGTGCCAGCAGCTTAGTTTTTAGCGGAAATTACGAGCAGTACTTC
v_call: TRBV7-8
j_call: TRBJ2-7
cdr3_length: 15
d_call: NA
clone_size: few

cdr3_aa: CASSYGPSSYNEQFF
cdr3_nt: TGTGCCAGCAGTTACGGCCCGAGCTCCTACAATGAGCAGTTCTTC
v_call: TRBV6-2/TRBV6-3
j_call: TRBJ2-1
cdr3_length: 15
d_call: NA
clone_size: many

cdr3_aa: CASSPGMPQHF
cdr3_nt: TGTGCCAGCAGTCCTGGCATGCCCCAGCATTTT
v_call: TRBV6-4
j_call: TRBJ1-5
cdr3_length: 11
d_call: NA
clone_size: many

cdr3_aa: CASSALGHKQETQYF
cdr3_nt: TGCGCCAGCAGCGCTTTGGGACACAAGCAAGAGACCCAGTACTTC
v_call: TRBV5-1
j_call: TRBJ2-5
cdr3_length: 15
d_call: NA
clone_size: many

cdr3_aa: CASSLTPDTQYF
cdr3_nt: TGTGCCAGCAGCTTAACCCCAGATACGCAGTATTTT
v_call: TRBV7-2
j_call: TRBJ2-3
cdr3_length: 12
d_call: NA
clone_size: many

cdr3_aa: CATIRTDGTDTQYF
cdr3_nt: TGTGCCACCATCCGGACAGATGGCACAGATACGCAGTATTTT
v_call: TRBV2
j_call: TRBJ2-3
cdr3_length: 14
d_call: NA
clone_size: many

cdr3_aa: CASSLQRGSYNEQFF
cdr3_nt: TGCGCCAGCAGCTTGCAGCGGGGGTCCTACAATGAGCAGTTCTTC
v_call: TRBV5-1
j_call: TRBJ2-1
cdr3_length: 15
d_call: TRBD2
clone_size: many

cdr3_aa: CASSLVRSNEQFF
cdr3_nt: TGTGCCAGCAGCTTAGTAAGGTCCAATGAGCAGTTCTTC
v_call: TRBV11-2
j_call: TRBJ2-1
cdr3_length: 13
d_call: NA
clone_size: NA

cdr3_aa: CASSFGQSADTQYF
cdr3_nt: TGTGCCAGCAGCTTCGGGCAGAGTGCAGATACGCAGTATTTT
v_call: TRBV7-9
j_call: TRBJ2-3
cdr3_length: 14
d_call: NA
clone_size: many

cdr3_aa: CSVEIQRERGTDTQHF
cdr3_nt: TGCAGCGTTGAGATCCAGCGGGAGAGGGGAACAGATACGCAGCATTTT
v_call: TRBV29-1
j_call: TRBJ1-5
cdr3_length: 16
d_call: NA
clone_size: NA

cdr3_aa: CASRGQTVQGANVLTF
cdr3_nt: TGTGCCAGCAGAGGACAGACGGTCCAGGGGGCCAACGTCCTGACTTTC
v_call: TRBV6-2/TRBV6-3
j_call: TRBJ2-6
cdr3_length: 16
d_call: NA
clone_size: NA

cdr3_aa: CASIRDTETPPYNEQFF
cdr3_nt: TGTGCCAGCATCAGGGACACCGAAACTCCCCCATACAATGAGCAGTTCTTC
v_call: TRBV12-3/TRBV12-4
j_call: TRBJ2-1
cdr3_length: 17
d_call: NA
clone_size: NA

cdr3_aa: CASSSRTSGTPNEQFF
cdr3_nt: TGTGCCAGCAGCTCGCGGACTAGCGGGACCCCTAATGAGCAGTTCTTC
v_call: TRBV7-9
j_call: TRBJ2-1
cdr3_length: 16
d_call: TRBD2
clone_size: many

cdr3_aa: CASSQEVLGVNTEAFF
cdr3_nt: TGCGCCAGCAGCCAAGAGGTCCTAGGGGTGAACACTGAAGCTTTCTTT
v_call: TRBV4-1
j_call: TRBJ1-1
cdr3_length: 16
d_call: NA
clone_size: many

cdr3_aa: CAWSVLGWRVGGRNTGELFF
cdr3_nt: TGTGCCTGGAGTGTTCTAGGGTGGCGCGTCGGAGGGCGTAACACCGGGGAGCTGTTTTTT
v_call: TRBV30
j_call: TRBJ2-2
cdr3_length: 20
d_call: NA
clone_size: many

cdr3_aa: CASKKGLAEYNEQFF
cdr3_nt: TGTGCCAGCAAGAAGGGACTAGCGGAATACAATGAGCAGTTCTTC
v_call: TRBV6-6
j_call: TRBJ2-1
cdr3_length: 15
d_call: TRBD2
clone_size: few

cdr3_aa: CSARTTSSYNEQFF
cdr3_nt: TGCAGTGCTAGAACTACTTCCTCCTACAATGAGCAGTTCTTC
v_call: TRBV20-1
j_call: TRBJ2-1
cdr3_length: 14
d_call: NA
clone_size: many

cdr3_aa: CASSLQGTPSTDTQYF
cdr3_nt: TGCGCCAGCAGCTTGCAGGGAACACCTAGCACAGATACGCAGTATTTT
v_call: TRBV5-1
j_call: TRBJ2-3
cdr3_length: 16
d_call: NA
clone_size: many

cdr3_aa: CASSLEFGRANTEAFF
cdr3_nt: TGTGCCAGCAGCTTAGAGTTTGGGCGGGCGAACACTGAAGCTTTCTTT
v_call: TRBV11-2
j_call: TRBJ1-1
cdr3_length: 16
d_call: NA
clone_size: many

cdr3_aa: CSARVASGSPSTDTQYF
cdr3_nt: TGCAGTGCTAGAGTTGCTAGCGGGAGCCCTAGCACAGATACGCAGTATTTT
v_call: TRBV20-1
j_call: TRBJ2-3
cdr3_length: 17
d_call: TRBD2
clone_size: NA

cdr3_aa: CASSPPKGLGLGEQFF
cdr3_nt: TGTGCCAGCTCACCACCGAAGGGACTAGGCTTGGGTGAGCAGTTCTTC
v_call: TRBV18
j_call: TRBJ2-1
cdr3_length: 16
d_call: TRBD2
clone_size: many

cdr3_aa: CAWSVAVDTEAFF
cdr3_nt: TGTGCCTGGAGTGTGGCGGTTGACACTGAAGCTTTCTTT
v_call: TRBV30
j_call: TRBJ1-1
cdr3_length: 13
d_call: NA
clone_size: many

cdr3_aa: CASSRGQRYGYTF
cdr3_nt: TGTGCCAGCAGCCGGGGACAGAGATATGGCTACACCTTC
v_call: TRBV11-2
j_call: TRBJ1-2
cdr3_length: 13
d_call: TRBD1
clone_size: many

cdr3_aa: CASSEFSGGGNYNEQFF
cdr3_nt: TGTGCCAGCAGCGAGTTTAGCGGGGGGGGTAACTACAATGAGCAGTTCTTC
v_call: TRBV9
j_call: TRBJ2-1
cdr3_length: 17
d_call: TRBD2
clone_size: many

cdr3_aa: CASAENQPQHF
cdr3_nt: TGTGCCAGCGCGGAGAATCAGCCCCAGCATTTT
v_call: TRBV6-1
j_call: TRBJ1-5
cdr3_length: 11
d_call: NA
clone_size: many

cdr3_aa: CSTASSRETQYF
cdr3_nt: TGCAGTACCGCCTCTAGTCGTGAGACCCAGTACTTC
v_call: TRBV20-1
j_call: TRBJ2-5
cdr3_length: 12
d_call: NA
clone_size: many

cdr3_aa: CASSPNPGQDTDTQYF
cdr3_nt: TGCGCCAGCAGCCCTAATCCGGGACAGGACACAGATACGCAGTATTTT
v_call: TRBV5-1
j_call: TRBJ2-3
cdr3_length: 16
d_call: TRBD1
clone_size: many

cdr3_aa: CASSPPSPLGNEQFF
cdr3_nt: TGTGCCAGCTCACCACCGTCGCCGTTGGGAAATGAGCAGTTCTTC
v_call: TRBV18
j_call: TRBJ2-1
cdr3_length: 15
d_call: NA
clone_size: NA

cdr3_aa: CASSERGVSNQPQHF
cdr3_nt: TGTGCCAGCAGTGAACGTGGGGTTAGCAATCAGCCCCAGCATTTT
v_call: TRBV2
j_call: TRBJ1-5
cdr3_length: 15
d_call: NA
clone_size: many

cdr3_aa: CASSLSLAGGPSEQYF
cdr3_nt: TGTGCCAGCAGTTTATCCCTAGCGGGAGGGCCGTCCGAGCAGTACTTC
v_call: TRBV27
j_call: TRBJ2-7
cdr3_length: 16
d_call: TRBD2
clone_size: many

cdr3_aa: CASMVFPHTDTQYF
cdr3_nt: TGCGCCAGCATGGTTTTTCCACACACGGATACGCAGTATTTT
v_call: TRBV5-1
j_call: TRBJ2-3
cdr3_length: 14
d_call: NA
clone_size: many

cdr3_aa: CASSTPIGGAGEADTQYF
cdr3_nt: TGTGCCAGTAGTACACCTATCGGGGGCGCAGGGGAGGCAGATACGCAGTATTTT
v_call: TRBV19
j_call: TRBJ2-3
cdr3_length: 18
d_call: NA
clone_size: many

cdr3_aa: CASKPGQSHEQFF
cdr3_nt: TGTGCCAGCAAGCCGGGACAGAGCCATGAGCAGTTCTTC
v_call: TRBV6-1
j_call: TRBJ2-1
cdr3_length: 13
d_call: TRBD1
clone_size: many